Listed below are T cell receptor beta chains from one sample, sequenced in a study of technical replicates of blood from a few donors. The method was immunoSEQ multiplex PCR; TCRdb's version includes in-frame clones alone and lacks a portion of them. Among 45,000 to 55,000 clones listed, about 96% were seen once. The sequencing sample was made of T cells isolated from PBMCs. The receptor set was obtained from a human donor in good health. Each CDR3 is given with its conserved first and last residue. Each record gives: CDR3 length, J gene, clone size, D gene, V gene, CDR3 DNA, CDR3 protein. A D gene is named only where the DNA matches it firmly. Where a row states a size, it is once, few, many or the class of an expanded clone; other rows omit it.

14	TRBJ2-7	-	-	TRBV2	TGTGCCAGCAGTGTGGGGCAGCAACTCTACGAGCAGTACTTC	CASSVGQQLYEQYF
13	TRBJ2-7	-	TRBD1	TRBV30	TGTGCCTGGAGTGCACAGGGGGCGTCCGAGCAGTACTTC	CAWSAQGASEQYF
16	TRBJ2-1	-	TRBD2	TRBV11-2	TGTGCCAGCAGCGTCCTTAGCGGGGGGGGCTACAATGAGCAGTTCTTC	CASSVLSGGGYNEQFF
13	TRBJ1-1	-	-	TRBV7-9	TGTGCCAGCAGCTTAGCGCGGGCCGTAGGGGCTTTCTTT	CASSLARAVGAFF
13	TRBJ1-2	-	TRBD1	TRBV27	TGTGCCAGCAGACAGGGGCCCTCCCTTGGCTACACCTTC	CASRQGPSLGYTF
15	TRBJ2-3	once	-	TRBV11-2	TGTGCCAGCAGCTTACGAGGGCTTAGCACAGATACGCAGTATTTT	CASSLRGLSTDTQYF
13	TRBJ2-5	-	TRBD1	TRBV9	TGTGCCAGCAGCGGACAGGGTGATGAGACCCAGTACTTC	CASSGQGDETQYF
15	TRBJ2-7	-	TRBD1	TRBV7-9	TGTGCCAGCAGCCATATGGCAGGGGGTGGCTACGAGCAGTACTTC	CASSHMAGGGYEQYF
14	TRBJ1-4	-	TRBD1	TRBV30	TGTGCCTGGAGTGAAGGGACAGGGTATGAAAAACTGTTTTTT	CAWSEGTGYEKLFF
15	TRBJ2-7	-	-	TRBV28	TGTGCCAGCAGTCCCCGCGGGACAGCTGATTACGAGCAGTACTTC	CASSPRGTADYEQYF
14	TRBJ2-1	-	-	TRBV10-3	TGTGCCATCAGTGAGTTTGGGACTTACAATGAGCAGTTCTTC	CAISEFGTYNEQFF
15	TRBJ2-5	-	TRBD1	TRBV7-9	TGTGCCAGCAGCATCGGGACAGGGGGACAAGAGACCCAGTACTTC	CASSIGTGGQETQYF
16	TRBJ2-3	once	-	TRBV4-1	TGCGCCAGCAGCCTACGGGACTCCTTGTCCGTGGATACGCAGTATTTT	CASSLRDSLSVDTQYF
13	TRBJ2-1	-	-	TRBV9	TGTGCCAGCAGCGTAGGCCGGGGAGATGAGCAGTTCTTC	CASSVGRGDEQFF
11	TRBJ1-5	-	-	TRBV20-1	TGCAGTGCTAGTCTCTCCGGGCCCCAGCATTTT	CSASLSGPQHF
14	TRBJ2-7	few	-	TRBV7-8	TGTGCCAGCAGCTTAGAGCTGAGCTCCTACGAGCAGTACTTC	CASSLELSSYEQYF
16	TRBJ2-7	-	TRBD1	TRBV7-2	TGTGCCAGCAGCTTAACTCAGGGGGTGGAATCCTACGAGCAGTACTTC	CASSLTQGVESYEQYF
13	TRBJ1-2	-	-	TRBV27	TGTGCCAGCAGTTTGGGGGGGTACGATGGCTACACCTTC	CASSLGGYDGYTF
14	TRBJ2-3	-	TRBD2	TRBV7-3	TGTGCCAGCAGTTTTGGACTAGCGGGGGATACGCAGTATTTT	CASSFGLAGDTQYF
13	TRBJ1-1	-	-	TRBV6-1	TGTGCCAGCACCGTGGGAGCAGGGGTGAGAGCTTTCTTT	CASTVGAGVRAFF
14	TRBJ2-7	-	TRBD1	TRBV19	TGTGCCAGTAGTCTCCAGGACAGGGTACACGAGCAGTACTTC	CASSLQDRVHEQYF
17	TRBJ2-2	-	TRBD2	TRBV4-2	TGTGCCAGCAGCCATTCTGTGGGAGGGCCAAGTCCCGGGGAGCTGTTTTTT	CASSHSVGGPSPGELFF
13	TRBJ2-5	-	-	TRBV10-3	TGTGCCATCAGTGAGGCTACCGCGGAGACCCAGTACTTC	CAISEATAETQYF
15	TRBJ2-7	-	-	TRBV6-5	TGTGCCAGCAGTTACAGCGGGACAAACTCCTACGAGCAGTACTTC	CASSYSGTNSYEQYF
18	TRBJ2-1	-	TRBD1	TRBV7-8	TGTGCCAGCAGCTTAGGGGACTCCGGGACAGGGGGTTTCAATGAGCAGTTCTTC	CASSLGDSGTGGFNEQFF